This T cell receptor beta chain was recorded in a study of regulatory T cells in long-lasting Graves disease. Regarding time point: newly diagnosed GD, antithyroid drugs for less than 3 months. PBMC-extracted RNA yielded the TCR library. American Thyroid Association guidelines defined Graves' disease diagnosis. iRepertoire HTBI primers and Arm-PCR of CDR3 regions built TCR beta libraries. Using its own MiXCR run on the multiplex PCR reads, TCRdb lists one record per CDR3 protein. The sample includes 500,000 to 700,000 distinct CDR3 sequences, roughly 16% seen only once; the top ten take 15% to 20%. Trimming took 7 bases from V and 4 from J; bases not matched to a gene: 18. This CDR3 region has 16 residues. In germline, CDR1 is SQVTM, CDR2 ANQGSEA. The data also belong to a second study, concerning T cells in Graves' hyperthyroidism and ophthalmopathy.

This TCR was sampled from a woman in her thirties with Graves disease. Sequenced here: peripheral blood mononuclear cells (PBMCs), sampled at new diagnosis, from a patient treated with antithyroid drugs. The V and J genes are TRBV29-1 and TRBJ2-5; TRBD1 matches at 7 bases. The CDR3 nucleotides are TGCAGCGCTCCCTCGACAGGGTCATTGAGTCGAGAGACCCAGTACTTC. This translates into CSAPSTGSLSRETQYF.